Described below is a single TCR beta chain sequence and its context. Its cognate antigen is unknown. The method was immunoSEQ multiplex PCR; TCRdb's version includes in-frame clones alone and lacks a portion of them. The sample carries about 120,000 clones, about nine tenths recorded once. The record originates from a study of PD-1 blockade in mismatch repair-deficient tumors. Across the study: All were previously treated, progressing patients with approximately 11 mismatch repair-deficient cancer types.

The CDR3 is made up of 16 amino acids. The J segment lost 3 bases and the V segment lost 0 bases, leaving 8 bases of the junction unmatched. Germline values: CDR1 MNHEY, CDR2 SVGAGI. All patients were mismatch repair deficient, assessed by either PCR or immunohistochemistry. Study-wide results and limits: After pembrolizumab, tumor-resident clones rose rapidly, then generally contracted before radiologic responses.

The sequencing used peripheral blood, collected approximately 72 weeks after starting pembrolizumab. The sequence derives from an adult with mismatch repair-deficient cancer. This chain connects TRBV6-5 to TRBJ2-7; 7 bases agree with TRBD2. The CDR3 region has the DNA TGTGCCAGCAGTTACTCGGGTAGCGGGCTTAACTACGAGCAGTACTTC. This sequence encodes CASSYSGSGLNYEQYF.